A single sample is the source of the 24 T cell receptor beta chains below, sequenced in a study of control samples from healthy donors and cancer patients. Assay: immunoSEQ multiplex PCR; the TCRdb copy retains only in-frame clones and omits some. The sample contains approximately 74,000 clones, over 90% of which appear only once. Material for sequencing was blood. Receptors originate from a woman in her 30s in good health.

CDR3 sequence reads: CASSGKDKNTEAFF. DNA of the CDR3: TGCGCCAGCAGCGGGAAGGACAAGAACACTGAAGCTTTCTTT. This sequence joins TRBV5-1 and TRBJ1-1; perhaps TRBD1 as D (5 bases). Germline CDR1 SGHRS, CDR2 YFSETQ. With 4 bases removed from V and 1 base from J, the gap between germline ends came to 11 bases. The CDR3 is 14 residues long.

This chain joins TRBV28 and TRBJ2-1, with 7 bases aligning to TRBD2. The CDR3 spans 15 residues. J lost 7 bases, V lost 5 bases, and 11 bases had no gene match. CDR1 and CDR2 (germline): MDHEN, SYDVKM. The CDR3 protein is CASSLGAAGRNEQFF. The CDR3 DNA reads TGTGCCAGCAGTCTTGGGGCAGCGGGACGGAATGAGCAGTTCTTC.

The table lists this clone with a count of one. The chain is built from TRBV29-1 and TRBJ1-2, with D perhaps matching TRBD1 (6 bases). Trimming removed 0 bases from V and 5 bases from J, with 16 bases in between. The CDR3 is 15 residues long. Germline assignment: CDR1 SQVTM and CDR2 ANQGSEA. For the CDR3, the DNA is TGCAGCGTTGAAGATTTAATGGCGACAGGATATGGCTACACCTTC. Translation: CSVEDLMATGYGYTF.

This clone was seen just once. V and J are TRBV2 and TRBJ2-5; TRBD2 agrees at 8 bases. This CDR3 region has 14 residues. V lost 5 bases to trimming and J lost 4 bases; unmatched junction nucleotides: 6. Per germline, CDR1 SNHLY and CDR2 FYNNEI. CDR3 region: CASSLGLAGETQYF. The CDR3 DNA reads TGTGCCAGCAGTTTAGGACTAGCCGGAGAGACCCAGTACTTC.

J is TRBJ1-3 and V is TRBV18; TRBD1 matches 7 bases. V lost 4 bases, J lost 0 bases, and 15 bases stayed unmatched. Germline V CDR1 and CDR2: KGHSH, LQKENI. The CDR3 sequence is 19 residues long. The CDR3 is CASSRLSQTGSSSGNTIYF. For the CDR3, the DNA is TGTGCCAGCTCACGACTTAGCCAGACAGGGTCGAGCTCTGGAAACACCATATATTTT. Full variable domain (remainder filled in from reference TRBV18 and TRBJ1-3): NAGVMQNPRHLVRRRGQEARLRCSPMKGHSHVYWYRQLPEEGLKFMVYLQKENIIDESGMPKERFSAEFPKEGPSILRIQQVVRGDSAAYFCASSRLSQTGSSSGNTIYFGEGSWLTVV.

This clone was observed a single time. This rearrangement joins TRBV30 to TRBJ2-7, with D perhaps TRBD1 (5 bases). The CDR3 is 13 amino acids. V was pared by 4 bases and J by 5 bases, with 15 bases between. Germline-derived CDR1 and CDR2 are GTSNPN and SVGIG (reference sequence). The CDR3 bases are TGTGCCTGGAATGCAGGGTTCGCCGACGAGCAGTACTTC. Translation gives CAWNAGFADEQYF.

The V call is TRBV12-3 or TRBV12-4, the J call TRBJ1-4; unclear D gene. The CDR3 consists of 12 residues. Between the trimmed V and J ends, which lost 4 bases and 7 bases, there was a span of 7 bases. The CDR3 DNA is TGTGCCAGCAGTTCTACGGGTGAAAAACTGTTTTTT. It translates to CASSSTGEKLFF.

This rearrangement joins TRBV19 to TRBJ2-1; a possible D gene is TRBD1 (5 bases). Germline loops: CDR1 LNHDA, CDR2 SQIVND (reference sequence). Trimming took 5 bases from V and 0 from J, leaving 11 bases between them. The CDR3 consists of 15 residues. The CDR3 DNA reads TGTGCCAGTAGTCCCGACAGCAGCTCCTACAATGAGCAGTTCTTC. Amino acid sequence: CASSPDSSSYNEQFF.

As concerns this clone: The junction does not match germline at one end; this may be a read error. The chain carries TRBV5-4 and TRBJ1-1; D unresolved. This CDR3 region has 13 residues. Germline values: CDR1 SGHNT, CDR2 YYREEE (reference sequence). This CDR3 is CASSGEGNIEAFF. The CDR3 nucleotides are TGTGCCAGCAGCGGGGAGGGTAACATTGAAGCTTTCTTT.

This sequence joins TRBV15 and TRBJ2-5; D not resolved. The germline CDR1 and CDR2 sequences are LNHNV and YYDKDF (reference sequence). The CDR3 covers 14 residues. Trimming shortened V by 1 base and J by 1 base, and 7 bases separated the two germline ends. The CDR3 nucleotides are TGTGCCACCAGCAGAGGAAAAAGCCAAGAGACCCAGTACTTC. This translates into CATSRGKSQETQYF. Complete variable domain (other parts from reference TRBV15 and TRBJ2-5): DAMVIQNPRYQVTQFGKPVTLSCSQTLNHNVMYWYQQKSSQAPKLLFHYYDKDFNNEADTPDNFQSRRPNTSFCFLDIRSPGLGDTAMYLCATSRGKSQETQYFGPGTRLLVL.

The chain recombines TRBV29-1 with TRBJ1-2; the match to TRBD1 covers 7 bases. The trim removed 1 base at V and 6 bases at J, leaving 2 bases unmatched. The CDR3 extends over 12 amino acids. Germline loops: CDR1 SQVTM, CDR2 ANQGSEA. The CDR3 DNA reads as TGCAGCGTTGAAGGCGACAGGGATGGCTACACCTTC. This encodes CSVEGDRDGYTF. The whole variable domain, filled in from reference TRBV29-1 and TRBJ1-2, reads SAVISQKPSRDICQRGTSLTIQCQVDSQVTMMFWYRQQPGQSLTLIATANQGSEATYESGFVIDKFPISRPNLTFSTLTVSNMSPEDSSIYLCSVEGDRDGYTFGSGTRLTVV.

This clone is a singleton in its sample. The chain joins TRBV5-1 to TRBJ2-6, with TRBD2 identical over 10 bases. The V gene end was trimmed by 0 bases and the J gene end by 3 bases; junction bases not matched to a gene: 6. CDR3 length: 18 amino acids. Germline V gene sequence: CDR1 SGHRS, CDR2 YFSETQ. This CDR3 reads CASSLAPAGGLGANVLTF. The CDR3 DNA sequence: TGCGCCAGCAGCTTGGCCCCAGCGGGGGGGCTTGGGGCCAACGTCCTGACTTTC.

The chain carries TRBV4-1 and TRBJ1-6; D unresolved. From germline, CDR1 is MGHRA and CDR2 YSYEKL. The CDR3 runs to 17 residues. V lost 0 bases and J 8 bases, leaving 17 bases between the germline ends. In DNA, the CDR3 is TGCGCCAGCAGCCAAGAAAGAACTTGGGCTCTTCATTCACCCCTCCACTTT. Amino acid sequence: CASSQERTWALHSPLHF.

This clone was picked up one time. The rearrangement links TRBV19 to TRBJ2-1; D might be TRBD1 or TRBD2, each matching 7 bases. Germline V CDR1 and CDR2: LNHDA, SQIVND (reference sequence). The CDR3 loop spans 13 amino acids. Trimming took off 10 bases at V and 4 bases at J, with 14 bases between the two ends. The CDR3 DNA reads as TGTGCCATCTCCCAGGGGGGGTACAATGAGCAGTTCTTC. As protein: CAISQGGYNEQFF.

The CDR3 protein is CASPWGAGNTEAFF. CDR3 coding DNA: TGTGCCAGTCCTTGGGGGGCTGGGAACACTGAAGCTTTCTTT. This chain links TRBV18 with TRBJ1-1; D is perhaps TRBD1 (6 bases). This CDR3 has 14 amino acids. Germline lookup yields CDR1 KGHSH and CDR2 LQKENI. Trimming took off 9 bases at V and 1 base at J, with 15 bases between the two ends. Looking up the rest from reference TRBV18 and TRBJ1-1 gives the full variable domain: NAGVMQNPRHLVRRRGQEARLRCSPMKGHSHVYWYRQLPEEGLKFMVYLQKENIIDESGMPKERFSAEFPKEGPSILRIQQVVRGDSAAYFCASPWGAGNTEAFFGQGTRLTVV.

The chain carries TRBV7-8 and TRBJ1-5; D gene unclear. Trimming stripped 2 bases from V and 5 bases from J, with 10 bases between. CDR3 size: 14 residues. Germline CDR1 SGHVS, CDR2 FQNEAQ. This CDR3 is CASSLKSVDQPQHF. CDR3 in DNA: TGTGCCAGCAGCTTAAAAAGCGTCGATCAGCCCCAGCATTTT.

A single count supports this clone. The junction shows a germline mismatch at one end, possibly a read error. The rearrangement uses TRBV6-1 and TRBJ1-4, with D possibly TRBD1 on 5 matching bases. The germline CDR1 and CDR2 sequences are MNHNS and SASEGT. This CDR3 region has 18 residues. CDR3 amino acids: CASSEEVLRGTRNEKLFF. CDR3 bases: TGTGCCAGCAGCGAAGAAGTCTTGCGAGGGACTCGGAATGAAAAACTGTTTTTT.

Notes on this clone: One end of the junction fails to match germline, which may point to a read error. The chain joins TRBV12-3 or TRBV12-4 to TRBJ2-2; unclear D gene. The CDR3 runs 13 residues. The CDR3, as DNA: TGTGCCAGCACTTTACAGTTGACCGGGGAGCTGTTTTTT. It codes for CASTLQLTGELFF.

The chain is built from TRBV19 and TRBJ1-1, with no clear D. Germline V gene sequence: CDR1 LNHDA, CDR2 SQIVND (reference sequence). V lost 3 bases, J lost 10 bases, and 18 bases lay in between. The CDR3 has 14 amino acids. In nucleotides, the CDR3 is TGTGCCAGTAGTATTCCCGGGAAGGCACCGAGAGCTTTCTTT. Amino acid sequence: CASSIPGKAPRAFF.

The V gene is TRBV25-1, the J gene TRBJ2-3; D gene ambiguous. Germline-derived CDR1 and CDR2 are MGHDK and SYGVNS. The CDR3 is 16 residues long. Trimming shortened V by 4 bases and J by 4 bases, and 18 bases separated the two germline ends. CDR3 coding DNA: TGTGCCAGCAGTGCCTCACACCTGGGGATAGCAGATACGCAGTATTTT. Amino acid sequence: CASSASHLGIADTQYF.

V and J are TRBV5-6 and TRBJ1-2; tentatively, D is TRBD1 (5 bases). The CDR3 extends over 15 amino acids. Germline loops: CDR1 SGHDT, CDR2 YYEEEE. V was pared by 2 bases and J by 0 bases, with 11 bases between. CDR3 residues: CASSFLGGANYGYTF. CDR3 in DNA: TGTGCCAGCAGCTTCTTGGGGGGAGCTAACTATGGCTACACCTTC. Variable domain in full (rest from reference TRBV5-6 and TRBJ1-2): DAGVTQSPTHLIKTRGQQVTLRCSPKSGHDTVSWYQQALGQGPQFIFQYYEEEERQRGNFPDRFSGHQFPNYSSELNVNALLLGDSALYLCASSFLGGANYGYTFGSGTRLTVV.

In its sample, this clone was seen a few times. The V call is TRBV9, the J call TRBJ2-3; tentative D call: TRBD2 (7 bases). The V gene's germline CDR1 is SGDLS and CDR2 YYNGEE. With 1 base removed from V and 4 bases from J, the gap between germline ends came to 13 bases. The CDR3 spans 15 residues. CDR3 DNA: TGTGCCAGCAGCGTAAGAGGGGGGGAGGCAGATACGCAGTATTTT. Translated: CASSVRGGEADTQYF.

The CDR3 nucleotides are TGTGCCAGCAGTTCAGGGACAGGACGCAATCAGCCCCAGCATTTT. Translating gives CASSSGTGRNQPQHF. The chain couples TRBV27 to TRBJ1-5; 8 nucleotides agree with TRBD1. V lost 4 bases to trimming and J lost 2 bases; unmatched junction nucleotides: 4. The CDR3 consists of 15 residues. CDR1 and CDR2 from the germline V gene are MNHEY and SMNVEV (reference sequence).

The chain uses TRBV7-2 and TRBJ2-3, with D uncertain. Trimming shortened V by 4 bases and J by 5 bases, and 13 bases separated the two germline ends. The CDR3 runs to 14 residues. Germline V gives CDR1 SGHTA, CDR2 FQGNSA. The CDR3 spells CASSSPLDVDTQYF. The CDR3 nucleotides read TGTGCCAGCAGCTCACCGCTCGACGTAGATACGCAGTATTTT.